The 6 T cell receptor beta chains in this list originate from one sample, sequenced in a study of blood T cell repertoires in COVID-19. TCRdb's copy holds only in-frame clones and misses some; the assay was immunoSEQ multiplex PCR. This sample yields around 150,000 clones, of which around nine tenths are seen a single time; 10% to 13% belongs to the top ten. Sequenced input: peripheral blood. Receptors originate from a man in his fifties or sixties with active or convalescent COVID-19.

This chain links TRBV3-1 (or the pseudogene TRBV3-2) with TRBJ1-1; D is ambiguous. Trimming left V 3 bases short and J 3 bases short, with 8 bases between. There are 13 residues in the CDR3. Germline lookup yields CDR1 LGHDT and CDR2 YNNKEL (reference sequence). The CDR3 region has the DNA TGTGCCAGCAGCCAGCGGCCCGACACTGAAGCTTTCTTT. Translating it yields CASSQRPDTEAFF.

The V call is TRBV2, the J call TRBJ2-1; 13 bases are shared with TRBD2. The V gene end was trimmed by 4 bases and the J gene end by 8 bases; junction bases not matched to a gene: 5. Germline lookup yields CDR1 SNHLY and CDR2 FYNNEI. The CDR3 is made up of 15 amino acids. The CDR3 DNA reads as TGTGCCAGCAGTGCCGGACTAGCGGGAGTTGATGAGCAGTTCTTC. Protein sequence: CASSAGLAGVDEQFF. Drawing the rest from reference TRBV2 and TRBJ2-1, the complete variable domain is EPEVTQTPSHQVTQMGQEVILRCVPISNHLYFYWYRQILGQKVEFLVSFYNNEISEKSEIFDDQFSVERPDGSNFTLKIRSTKLEDSAMYFCASSAGLAGVDEQFFGPGTRLTVL.

The CDR3 nucleotides read TGTGCCTCCTCCCGGGCAGGTGACTACTACGAGCAGTACTTC. Its translation is CASSRAGDYYEQYF. The chain employs TRBV10-3 and TRBJ2-7; tentatively, D is TRBD2 (5 bases). This CDR3 contains 14 residues. Trimming cost V 11 bases and J 3 bases, with 20 bases left between them. Germline lookup yields CDR1 ENHRY and CDR2 SYGVKD.

This clone was observed once. The chain recombines TRBV9 with TRBJ1-1; 8 bases match TRBD1. Germline-derived CDR1 and CDR2 are SGDLS and YYNGEE. The CDR3 extends over 13 amino acids. V lost 3 bases and J lost 6; bases outside the gene matches: 4. The CDR3 here is CASSEDRASEAFF. CDR3 nucleotide sequence: TGTGCCAGCAGCGAGGACAGGGCCTCTGAAGCTTTCTTT.

The CDR3 is CASSPSTGRRPQHF. CDR3 coding DNA: TGTGCCAGCAGTCCTTCGACAGGGAGGAGGCCCCAGCATTTT. The chain joins TRBV28 to TRBJ1-5, with 7 bases identical to TRBD1. With V trimmed by 5 bases and J by 9 bases, 10 bases remained unmatched. Germline V lookup: CDR1 MDHEN, CDR2 SYDVKM. The CDR3 is 14 amino acids. Full variable domain (remainder filled in from reference TRBV28 and TRBJ1-5): DVKVTQSSRYLVKRTGEKVFLECVQDMDHENMFWYRQDPGLGLRLIYFSYDVKMKEKGDIPEGYSVSREKKERFSLILESASTNQTSMYLCASSPSTGRRPQHFGDGTRLSIL.

The gene calls are TRBV5-1 and TRBJ2-4, with D maybe TRBD2 (6 bases). CDR1 SGHRS and CDR2 YFSETQ come from the germline V gene. The V gene lost 3 bases and the J gene lost 10 bases, with 14 bases spanning the gap. The length of the CDR3 is 13 residues. For the CDR3, the DNA is TGCGCCAGCAGCTCCGGGGAGGCCCGGATTCAGTACTTC. Amino acid sequence: CASSSGEARIQYF.